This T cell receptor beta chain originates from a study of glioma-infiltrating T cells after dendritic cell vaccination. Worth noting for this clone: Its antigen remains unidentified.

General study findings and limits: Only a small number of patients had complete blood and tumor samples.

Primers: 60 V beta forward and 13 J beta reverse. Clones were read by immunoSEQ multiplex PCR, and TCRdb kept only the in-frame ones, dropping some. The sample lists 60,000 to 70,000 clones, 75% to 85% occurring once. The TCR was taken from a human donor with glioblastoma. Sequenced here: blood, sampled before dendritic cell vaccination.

The CDR3 is CASRSPRDSFSPLHF. The CDR3 DNA reads TGTGCCAGTAGATCTCCGCGGGACAGCTTTTCACCCCTCCACTTT. The rearrangement uses TRBV19 and TRBJ1-6, with TRBD1 identical over 7 bases. The CDR3 extends over 15 amino acids. Trimming removed 6 bases from V and 9 bases from J; junction bases left unmatched: 11. Germline CDR1 and CDR2: LNHDA and SQIVND (reference sequence).